Included here is one T cell receptor (beta chain) sequence, with context. Its antigen is unidentified. Libraries were prepared by immunoSEQ multiplex PCR; TCRdb keeps only in-frame clonotypes and omits some of them. The sample consists of approximately 70,000 clones, about 93% of them appearing once. This sample was included in a study of T cell clonotyping in hematopoietic cell transplantation. Broader study findings: At the given depth, recipient repertoires were over 95% de novo clonotypes.

This clonotype originated in a man over 45 in good health. Some clones in this sample may be carry-over from other donors' samples. Sample: peripheral blood mononuclear cells.

The CDR3 region has the DNA TGTGCCAGCAGGCCTACAGGGGGAAATGGCTACACCTTC. It encodes CASRPTGGNGYTF. The V and J genes are TRBV28 and TRBJ1-2; 8 bases line up with TRBD1. The length of the CDR3 is 13 residues. Germline V lookup: CDR1 MDHEN, CDR2 SYDVKM. The J segment lost 6 bases and the V segment lost 6 bases, leaving 6 bases of the junction unmatched.